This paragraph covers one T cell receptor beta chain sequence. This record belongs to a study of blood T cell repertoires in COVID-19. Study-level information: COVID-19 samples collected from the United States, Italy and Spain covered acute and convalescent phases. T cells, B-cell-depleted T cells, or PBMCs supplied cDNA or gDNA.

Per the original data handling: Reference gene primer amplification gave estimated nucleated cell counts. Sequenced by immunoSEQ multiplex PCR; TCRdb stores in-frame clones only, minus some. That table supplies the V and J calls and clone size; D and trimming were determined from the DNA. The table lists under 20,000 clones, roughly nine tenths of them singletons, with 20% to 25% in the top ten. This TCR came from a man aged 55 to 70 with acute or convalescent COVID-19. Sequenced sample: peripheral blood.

The CDR3 spells CASSLGTTFYEQFF. The CDR3 nucleotides read TGTGCCAGCAGCTTAGGGACTACTTTCTATGAGCAGTTCTTC. The chain combines TRBV13 with TRBJ2-1; D might be TRBD2 (5 bases). Germline CDR1 is PRHDT and CDR2 is FYEKMQ (reference sequence). Trimming cost V 0 bases and J 8 bases, with 11 bases left between them. The CDR3 covers 14 residues.